This paragraph reports one T cell receptor beta chain. As yet, its antigen is unknown. This specimen belongs to a study of primary melanoma T cells and metastatic recurrence. Study overall: Primary melanomas here were stage T2 to T4, over 1 mm thick.

Study conclusions and caveats: Melanomas with T-cell fraction above 20% appeared to have better outcomes. Independent of thickness, ulceration, mitotic rate and age, T-cell fraction reportedly predicted outcome.

Repertoires were generated with immunoSEQ multiplex PCR, while TCRdb's copy carries only in-frame clones and drops some. Its listing shows around 35 clones. Sequencing was done on a sample of melanoma tumor tissue. The receptor was derived from a human donor with melanoma.

The CDR3 loop reads CASSTGPWGEQYF. The CDR3 region has the DNA TGTGCCAGCAGTACCGGGCCTTGGGGCGAGCAGTACTTC. This chain uses TRBV6-8 with TRBJ2-7; D unresolved. Trimming cost V 5 bases and J 6 bases, with 14 bases left between them. The germline V gene encodes CDR1 MNHGY and CDR2 SAAAGT. The length of the CDR3 is 13 residues.